The 11 T cell receptor beta chains below come from one sample, sequenced in a study of shared clonotypes between healthy human individuals. Data came from immunoSEQ multiplex PCR; TCRdb stores just in-frame clones and leaves some out. This sample has some 1,900,000 clones, with roughly 94% found just once. CD45RO-negative CD8 cells positively selected for CCR7 made up the naive population, which excluded terminally differentiated effector memory CD45RA+ cells. Material: naive CD8+ T cells sorted from blood. Every receptor here comes from a man between 18 and 29 years old in good health.

This chain joins TRBV19 and TRBJ1-1; D is unclear. Germline V gives CDR1 LNHDA, CDR2 SQIVND (reference sequence). The length of the CDR3 is 12 residues. V lost 2 bases to trimming and J lost 7 bases, with 8 bases between them. The CDR3 here is CASSISSSEAFF. CDR3 nucleotides: TGTGCCAGTAGTATAAGTTCGAGTGAAGCTTTCTTT.

J is TRBJ1-3 and V is TRBV2; no clear D. Germline values: CDR1 SNHLY, CDR2 FYNNEI. There are 15 residues in the CDR3. The V end lost 9 bases, the J end lost 0 bases, and 15 bases lay between the germline ends. The CDR3 DNA reads TGTGCCAGAGGGCGAGGGCAGAGCTCTGGAAACACCATATATTTT. It is translated as CARGRGQSSGNTIYF.

J is TRBJ2-7 and V is TRBV5-6; D is unclear. V shed 2 bases and J shed 0 bases, with 15 bases lying between them. CDR3 length: 16 residues. The V gene's germline CDR1 is SGHDT and CDR2 YYEEEE. CDR3 nucleotide sequence: TGTGCCAGCAGCTTACCCGGACGGATTAGCTCCTACGAGCAGTACTTC. Encoded protein: CASSLPGRISSYEQYF.

The chain joins TRBV7-3 to TRBJ2-1; D gene uncertain. The CDR3 is 13 residues long. CDR1 is SGHTA, CDR2 FQGTGA, per germline. V was clipped by 2 bases and J by 9 bases, with 11 bases between them. DNA for the CDR3: TGTGCCAGCAGCTTACTCGGCGGCGCTGAGCAGTTCTTC. This translates into CASSLLGGAEQFF.

V and J are TRBV5-1 and TRBJ2-7, with D tentatively TRBD1 (6 bases). With 5 bases removed from V and 2 bases from J, the gap between germline ends came to 14 bases. CDR1 and CDR2 (germline): SGHRS, YFSETQ. The CDR3 is made up of 14 amino acids. The CDR3 sequence: CASSIHRTAYEQYF. CDR3 nucleotide sequence: TGCGCCAGCAGTATACATCGGACAGCCTACGAGCAGTACTTC.

The chain recombines TRBV7-2 with TRBJ2-2; possible D gene TRBD2, 6 bases. V lost 5 bases and J 2 bases, leaving 15 bases between the germline ends. The CDR3 length is 16 residues. The germline V gene has CDR1 SGHTA and CDR2 FQGNSA. The CDR3 sequence: CASSLLAGFNTGELFF. The DNA for the CDR3 is TGTGCCAGCAGCCTCCTTGCGGGATTTAACACCGGGGAGCTGTTTTTT.

The rearrangement links TRBV14 to TRBJ1-2, with TRBD1 matching 7 bases. The CDR3 extends over 17 amino acids. Germline V CDR1 and CDR2: SGHDN, FVKESK. V lost 0 bases and J lost 0; bases outside the gene matches: 7. The chain's CDR3 is CASSQENRGPTNYGYTF. The DNA for the CDR3 is TGTGCCAGCAGCCAAGAGAACAGGGGACCCACTAACTATGGCTACACCTTC.

With regard to this clone: A much more abundant neighbour one base away suggests this may be a read error. Other DNA sequences within the sample encode an identical CDR3. The CDR3 protein is CASSSDYEQYF. For the CDR3, the DNA is TGTGCCAGCAGCTCAGACTACGAGCAGTACTTC. The V gene is TRBV5-6, the J gene TRBJ2-7; D not certain. Germline lookup yields CDR1 SGHDT and CDR2 YYEEEE. V gave up 3 bases and J gave up 3 bases, with 4 bases separating them. CDR3 length equals 11 residues.

Notes on this clone: Distinct nucleotide sequences in the sample also encode this CDR3. V and J are TRBV6-5 and TRBJ1-6; a possible D gene is TRBD1 (5 bases). V lost 2 bases, J lost 8 bases, and 7 bases lay in between. CDR1 is MNHEY and CDR2 is SVGAGI in the germline V gene. The CDR3 sequence is 13 residues long. CDR3 in amino acids: CASSYGGDSPLHF. The CDR3 DNA is TGTGCCAGCAGTTACGGGGGGGATTCACCCCTCCACTTT.

The chain is built from TRBV19 and TRBJ2-7; unclear D gene. V lost 4 bases and J 6 bases, leaving 16 bases between the germline ends. Germline V CDR1 and CDR2: LNHDA, SQIVND (reference sequence). The CDR3 totals 14 residues. Here the CDR3 DNA reads TGTGCCAGTAGTACCCTGAACGACCAAGTCGAGCAGTACTTC. This gives the protein CASSTLNDQVEQYF.

A word on this clone: Additional DNA sequences in this sample encode the identical CDR3. The chain combines TRBV11-1 with TRBJ2-7, with TRBD1 as a possible D gene (6 bases). Trimming took 1 base from V and 2 from J, leaving 6 bases between them. CDR1 is SGHAT and CDR2 is FQDESV in the germline V gene (reference sequence). This CDR3 region has 13 residues. CDR3 nucleotides: TGTGCCAGCAGCTTAGGGACAGCCTACGAGCAGTACTTC. Its protein product is CASSLGTAYEQYF.